The 13 T cell receptor beta chains below were found in one sample sequenced in a study of tissue T cells after allogeneic stem cell transplantation. Sequencing used immunoSEQ multiplex PCR; TCRdb keeps in-frame clones, though not all of them. The data show over 40,000 clones, approximately 70% seen once. What was sequenced was sorted cells pooled from one or two spleens. These receptors all stem from a pool of C57BL/6 mice in good health.

Concerning this clone itself: The germline and genes are mouse ones. The CDR3 end falls 1 residue outside the read, so it is completed with the germline J gene. The chain uses TRBV1 and TRBJ2-2; TRBD1 matches 10 bases. Germline CDR1 reads NSQYPW; CDR2 reads LRSPGD (reference sequence). Trimming removed 4 bases from V and 4 bases from J; junction bases left unmatched: 3. The CDR3 consists of 15 residues. CDR3 sequence reads: CTCSEGQGVTGQLYF. The DNA read from the CDR3 is TGCACCTGCAGTGAAGGACAGGGGGTCACCGGGCAGCTCTAC.

This clone was seen only a few times. Gene names refer to mouse genes. The CDR3 end falls 1 residue outside the read, so it is completed with the germline J gene. V and J are TRBV4 and TRBJ2-7; 11 nucleotides agree with TRBD2. This CDR3 region has 13 residues. Germline CDR1 and CDR2: LGHDT and YNNKQL (reference sequence). Trimming took 4 bases from V and 7 from J; bases not matched to a gene: 3. The CDR3 region is CASSSDWGVEQYF. CDR3 DNA, as far as it was read: TGTGCCAGCAGCTCGGACTGGGGGGTCGAACAGTAC.

This clone was detected once. Gene names denote mouse genes. The sequence runs out 1 residue before the end of the CDR3; the remainder is reconstructed from the germline J gene. The chain employs TRBV13-3 and TRBJ2-5, with D possibly matching TRBD2 (6 bases). Germline assignment: CDR1 NNHDY and CDR2 SYVADS. V lost 2 bases and J lost 2, with 9 bases in between. This CDR3 spans 14 amino acids. The covered CDR3 bases are TGTGCCAGCAGTGACGGGACTTTCCAAGACACCCAGTAC. Protein sequence: CASSDGTFQDTQY. The CDR3 as a whole reads CASSDGTFQDTQYF.

Comments on this clone: Gene labels here are mouse ones. Read sequence stops 1 residue before the CDR3 end, and the germline J gene provides the missing end. The V gene is TRBV16, the J gene TRBJ2-4, with TRBD2 as a possible D gene (5 bases). V lost 4 bases, J lost 4 bases, and 15 bases lay in between. This CDR3 is built from 15 residues. Germline V gene data show CDR1 as SGHSA and CDR2 as FRNQAP. The part of the CDR3 DNA that was read is TGTGCAAGCAGCTCCCCCGACCTGGGAGAAAACACCTTGTAC. Its translation is CASSSPDLGENTLY. The CDR3 as a whole reads CASSSPDLGENTLYF.

A note on this clone: Mouse germline and gene names are used. Incomplete CDR3 DNA: TGTGCCAGCAGAGACAATGCAGAAACGCTGTAT. Encoded protein: CASRDNAETLY. The full CDR3 sequence reads CASRDNAETLYF. V and J are TRBV3 and TRBJ2-3; D unresolved. The read ends 1 residue early relative to the CDR3; the germline J gene fills the gap. The CDR3 has 12 residues. The V gene lost 6 bases and the J gene lost 2 bases, with 6 bases spanning the gap. Germline CDR1 is SNHLY and CDR2 is FYNGKV (reference sequence).

As regards this clone: The gene symbols are mouse symbols. Read data end 1 residue before the CDR3 end; the end is taken from the germline J gene. This chain uses TRBV3 with TRBJ2-3; TRBD2 matches at 8 bases. There are 15 residues in the CDR3. Per the germline V gene, CDR1 is SNHLY and CDR2 is FYNGKV (reference sequence). V was pared by 4 bases and J by 0 bases, with 3 bases of the junction left unmatched. This CDR3 is CASSWGLASAETLYF. CDR3 bases read: TGTGCCAGCAGCTGGGGACTGGCGAGTGCAGAAACGCTGTAT.

Worth noting for this clone: These gene names are mouse names. The read ends 1 residue before the CDR3 terminus; that terminus is restored from the germline J gene. The genes are TRBV13-1 and TRBJ1-5; D is ambiguous. Germline assignment: CDR1 NSHNY and CDR2 SYGAGN. The V end was cut by 6 bases, the J end by 4 bases, with 8 bases between. The CDR3 spans 12 residues. The CDR3: CASKQHNQAPLF. The CDR3 DNA, read in part, is TGTGCCAGCAAACAGCATAACCAGGCTCCGCTT.

As to this clone: The listed genes are named as in mouse. Read data end 1 residue before the CDR3 end; the end is taken from the germline J gene. The chain combines TRBV16 with TRBJ1-5, with TRBD1 matching 7 bases. The CDR3 has 15 amino acids. Trimming at V came to 5 bases and at J to 3 bases, leaving 7 bases not matched to a gene. Per the germline V gene, CDR1 is SGHSA and CDR2 is FRNQAP. Here the CDR3 reads CASSLDRVGNQAPLF. The part of the CDR3 DNA that was read is TGTGCAAGCAGCCTTGACAGGGTGGGCAACCAGGCTCCGCTT.

To note about this clone: Any gene name here is a mouse gene name. The sequenced fragment ends 1 residue before the CDR3 boundary, so the rest is inferred from the germline J gene. The gene calls are TRBV29 and TRBJ1-2, with 11 bases lining up with TRBD1. Germline trimming cut 0 bases from V and 4 bases from J; bases unmatched to any gene: 4. The CDR3 is 16 amino acids. Germline V gene data show CDR1 as MSHET and CDR2 as SYDVDS. Here the CDR3 reads CASSLSRTGGGSDYTF. The sequenced CDR3 bases are TGTGCTAGCAGTTTATCGAGGACAGGGGGCGGCTCCGACTACACC.

About this clone: Genes and germline are mouse. The CDR3 loop is CASSQGSQNTLYF. The CDR3 DNA, read in part, is TGTGCTAGCAGTCAGGGAAGTCAAAACACCTTGTAC. This chain links TRBV29 with TRBJ2-4, with D tentatively TRBD1 (5 bases). The read ends 1 residue shy of where the CDR3 ends; the end is completed using the germline J gene. This CDR3 contains 13 residues. V dropped 5 bases and J dropped 0 bases, with 6 bases sitting between them. Germline lookup yields CDR1 MSHET and CDR2 SYDVDS.

Regarding this clone: Here the gene names and germline are mouse. The sequence runs out 1 residue before the end of the CDR3; the remainder is reconstructed from the germline J gene. The chain combines TRBV19 with TRBJ1-2; TRBD1 matches at 8 bases. This CDR3 has 14 amino acids. Losses at the gene ends were 0 bases for V and 2 bases for J; bases not matched to a gene: 0. Looked up from germline, CDR1 is FNHDT and CDR2 is SITEND (reference sequence). The CDR3 bases that were read are TGTGCCAGCAGTATAGGGACAGGGAACTCCGACTACACC. Translating it yields CASSIGTGNSDYT. The whole CDR3 reads CASSIGTGNSDYTF.

As concerns this clone: Mouse gene names and germline throughout. Read sequence stops 1 residue before the CDR3 end, and the germline J gene provides the missing end. V usage is TRBV13-1 and J usage is TRBJ2-4; D remains unclear. This CDR3 has 14 residues. Germline lookup yields CDR1 NSHNY and CDR2 SYGAGN. V was cut by 0 bases and J by 0 bases, with 5 bases left in between. The CDR3 region is CASSDANSQNTLYF. The CDR3 DNA, read in part, is TGTGCCAGCAGTGATGCAAACAGTCAAAACACCTTGTAC.

Comment on this clone: Gene names and germline refer to mouse. Sequencing ends 1 residue short of the CDR3 end; the germline J gene provides the rest. The chain joins TRBV31 to TRBJ2-7; 12 bases align to TRBD2. The CDR3 covers 14 residues. Per germline, CDR1 GKSSPN and CDR2 SITVG. V shed 1 base, J shed 5 bases, and the junction held 3 bases outside the gene matches. The CDR3 DNA, read in part, is TGTGCCTGGAGTCCGACTGGGGGGGCGGATGAACAGTAC. As protein: CAWSPTGGADEQY. The whole CDR3 sequence is CAWSPTGGADEQYF.